The present T cell receptor beta chain was sequenced within a study of early T cells in non-severe SARS-CoV-2 infection. On the study more broadly: The input, bulk RNA from unsorted whole blood, was sequenced, and chains were unpaired.

Each single cDNA molecule received a unique molecular identifier. TCRdb reprocessed the 5' RACE reads with MiXCR, giving one entry per CDR3 protein. The sample gives tens of thousands of distinct CDR3 sequences, 10% to 15% of which show up once; around 4.5% is in the top ten. Concerning this clonotype: Its antigen remains unidentified.

The CDR3 loop spans 14 amino acids. Germline V CDR1 and CDR2: WNHNN, SYGVQD (reference sequence). Trimming left V 3 bases short and J 2 bases short, with 11 bases between. Overall study results and limits: Missing private and CD4 specificities, VDJdb matching favored anti-spike CD8 responses.

Sequences were obtained from whole blood. The chain joins TRBV10-1 to TRBJ2-7, with D unclear. This TCR came from an adult who was a healthcare worker with PCR-confirmed SARS-CoV-2 infection or an uninfected control (not recorded which). The CDR3 coding sequence is TGCGCCAGCAGTGACGGTCTCGGAGCCTACGAGCAGTACTTC. Translated: CASSDGLGAYEQYF.